This T cell receptor beta chain comes out of a study of CD8+ T cells in alopecia areata. Indicated treatment: oral pan-JAK inhibitor, 5-10 mg twice daily. Alopecia areata patients had lesional scalp punch biopsies and peripheral blood taken from them. The CDR3 is made up of 14 amino acids. Germline V CDR1 and CDR2: SGHRS, YFSETQ. Trimming removed 1 base from V and 0 bases from J, with 5 bases in between. RNA was isolated and reverse transcribed to cDNA, the sequencing template. Data came from immunoSEQ multiplex PCR; TCRdb stores just in-frame clones and leaves some out. The sample has about 140,000 clones, roughly four fifths seen once; the top ten hold around 25%. This clone was picked up a small number of times.

The V call is TRBV5-1, the J call TRBJ2-1; D call uncertain. The sample here was CD8+ T cells sorted from blood, taken at week 4, from a patient treated with tofacitinib. The source of this sequence is a human donor with alopecia areata. The CDR3 is CASSLSASYNEQFF. CDR3 DNA: TGCGCCAGCAGCTTGTCGGCCTCCTACAATGAGCAGTTCTTC.